These 14 T cell receptor beta chains came from one sample sequenced in a study of blood T cell repertoires in COVID-19. Only in-frame clones appear in the TCRdb table, and some are missing; sequencing was by immunoSEQ multiplex PCR. The sample contains roughly 220,000 clones, roughly nine tenths of which appear only once. The sequenced material came from PBMCs or T cells enriched from blood (not recorded which). These receptor sequences come from a woman in her late teens or twenties in a cohort exposed to, infected with or recovered from COVID-19 (not recorded which).

This sequence joins TRBV2 and TRBJ2-6; possible D gene TRBD2, 6 bases. Germline CDR1 SNHLY, CDR2 FYNNEI. This CDR3 comprises 14 residues. V lost 8 bases, J lost 0 bases, and 8 bases lay in between. CDR3 residues: CASQEGSGANVLTF. In nucleotides, the CDR3 is TGTGCCAGCCAGGAGGGCTCTGGGGCCAACGTCCTGACTTTC. Full variable domain (rest looked up from reference TRBV2 and TRBJ2-6): EPEVTQTPSHQVTQMGQEVILRCVPISNHLYFYWYRQILGQKVEFLVSFYNNEISEKSEIFDDQFSVERPDGSNFTLKIRSTKLEDSAMYFCASQEGSGANVLTFGAGSRLTVL.

CDR3 in DNA: TGTGCCAGCAGTTCGGGACTTTCAGCGGAGACCCAGTACTTC. Its protein product is CASSSGLSAETQYF. The V gene is TRBV6-2 or TRBV6-3, the J gene TRBJ2-5, with D perhaps TRBD2 (6 bases). CDR3 length equals 14 residues. CDR1 is MNHEY and CDR2 is SVGEGT in the germline V gene. Trimming pared 4 bases from V and 5 bases from J, leaving 14 bases between.

V and J are TRBV5-1 and TRBJ2-5; the match to TRBD2 covers 10 bases. CDR3 length: 16 residues. CDR1 and CDR2 from the germline V gene are SGHRS and YFSETQ. With 0 bases clipped from V and 5 bases from J, the junction kept 7 bases outside the gene matches. CDR3 in amino acids: CASSLGAASGSETQYF. DNA of the CDR3: TGCGCCAGCAGCTTGGGAGCCGCTAGCGGGAGTGAGACCCAGTACTTC.

The rearrangement uses TRBV10-3 and TRBJ2-2; 7 bases line up with TRBD2. The CDR3 has 17 amino acids. The J segment lost 5 bases and the V segment lost 10 bases, leaving 19 bases of the junction unmatched. The germline gives CDR1 ENHRY, CDR2 SYGVKD. The CDR3 DNA follows: TGTGCCACCCAAATTACTACCGCGGGAGCGGGGACCGGGGAGCTGTTTTTT. This encodes CATQITTAGAGTGELFF.

A word on this clone: Other DNA sequences in the sample encode the same CDR3. This rearrangement joins TRBV27 to TRBJ2-1, with a tentative D call TRBD2 (5 bases). The germline CDR1 and CDR2 sequences are MNHEY and SMNVEV (reference sequence). The CDR3 totals 14 residues. Trimming stripped 8 bases from V and 2 bases from J, with 13 bases between. The CDR3: CASSPSGTYNEQFF. For the CDR3, the DNA is TGTGCCAGCTCTCCGAGCGGTACCTACAATGAGCAGTTCTTC.

The CDR3 loop reads CASSPRGVQREGAVSYNEQFF. The CDR3 coding sequence is TGTGCCAGCTCACCAAGGGGGGTCCAGCGGGAGGGAGCGGTCTCCTACAATGAGCAGTTCTTC. The chain joins TRBV18 to TRBJ2-1, with 10 bases identical to TRBD2. Per the germline V gene, CDR1 is KGHSH and CDR2 is LQKENI. The ends lost 2 bases at V and 0 bases at J; junction bases unmatched: 16. The CDR3 extends over 21 amino acids. Using reference TRBV18 and TRBJ2-1 for the parts outside the CDR3, the full variable domain is NAGVMQNPRHLVRRRGQEARLRCSPMKGHSHVYWYRQLPEEGLKFMVYLQKENIIDESGMPKERFSAEFPKEGPSILRIQQVVRGDSAAYFCASSPRGVQREGAVSYNEQFFGPGTRLTVL.

Comment on this clone: In the same sample, other DNA sequences code for this CDR3. The rearrangement links TRBV5-1 to TRBJ1-1; possible D gene TRBD1, 5 bases. CDR3 length: 13 residues. The ends were cut back, 5 bases at V and 1 base at J, with 9 bases in the middle. CDR1 and CDR2 (germline): SGHRS, YFSETQ. CDR3 bases: TGCGCCAGCAGTCTTACAGGGAACACTGAAGCTTTCTTT. This gives the protein CASSLTGNTEAFF.

Here the CDR3 reads CASSRSGYPYEQYF. The CDR3 DNA sequence: TGTGCCAGCAGCCGTTCGGGTTATCCCTACGAGCAGTACTTC. The V gene is TRBV3-1 (or the pseudogene TRBV3-2), the J gene TRBJ2-7; D gene uncertain. V was clipped by 4 bases and J by 2 bases, with 12 bases between them. The CDR3 consists of 14 residues. The V gene's germline CDR1 is LGHDT and CDR2 YNNKEL (reference sequence).

This clone showed up just once. This rearrangement joins TRBV21-1 to TRBJ1-6. TRBV21-1 is termed a pseudogene. The CDR3 is 18 amino acids. The CDR3 spells CASSNPDIYSSYNSPLHF. CDR3 sequence (DNA): TGTGCCAGCAGCAATCCCGATATTTATAGCTCCTATAATTCACCCCTCCACTTT.

The J gene is TRBJ2-1, the V gene TRBV9, with TRBD2 matching 14 bases. CDR1 SGDLS and CDR2 YYNGEE come from the germline V gene. The CDR3 runs 18 residues. Unmatched junction bases numbered 14, after V lost 4 bases and J lost 8 bases. The CDR3 spells CASSTRPGLAGVRDEQFF. CDR3 bases: TGTGCCAGCAGCACCCGACCGGGACTAGCGGGAGTTAGGGATGAGCAGTTCTTC.

This rearrangement joins TRBV6-5 to TRBJ2-7, with TRBD1 matching over 7 bases. Germline V CDR1 and CDR2: MNHEY, SVGAGI. With 5 bases clipped from V and 1 base from J, the junction kept 8 bases outside the gene matches. The CDR3 loop spans 15 amino acids. CDR3 coding DNA: TGTGCCAGCAGTCAACAGGGGTATAGGTCCTACGAGCAGTACTTC. This codes for CASSQQGYRSYEQYF.

This clone was picked up one time. The chain couples TRBV2 to TRBJ1-2; 8 bases line up with TRBD1. Trimming removed 7 bases from V and 5 bases from J; junction bases left unmatched: 6. The CDR3 runs 13 residues. Germline V lookup: CDR1 SNHLY, CDR2 FYNNEI. The CDR3 nucleotides are TGTGCCAGCAACGCGGGACAGGTATATGGCTACACCTTC. It specifies CASNAGQVYGYTF.

V is TRBV11-3 and J is TRBJ2-1; D might be TRBD1 (7 bases). Germline V lookup: CDR1 SGHNT, CDR2 YENEEA. The CDR3 is 14 amino acids. V lost 5 bases, J lost 10 bases, and 18 bases lay in between. The chain's CDR3 is CASSQGGFVPEQFF. Written as DNA, the CDR3 is TGTGCCAGCAGCCAGGGGGGATTCGTCCCGGAGCAGTTCTTC.

This sequence joins TRBV11-3 and TRBJ1-1, with 9 positions matching TRBD1. CDR1 SGHNT and CDR2 YENEEA come from the germline V gene. This CDR3 comprises 17 residues. Losses at the gene ends were 6 bases for V and 0 bases for J; bases not matched to a gene: 11. The CDR3 region has the DNA TGTGCCAGCAGTTTCGTCGGGACAGGGTCAATGAACACTGAAGCTTTCTTT. As protein: CASSFVGTGSMNTEAFF.